Given below is one T cell receptor beta chain in context. The data stem from a study of blood T cell repertoires in COVID-19. About the study: Researchers got acute and convalescent COVID-19 samples from the United States, Italy and Spain. The analysed material was cDNA or gDNA that came from T cells, B-cell-depleted T cells, or PBMCs.

In the original analysis: It was from reference gene primer amplification that nucleated cell counts were estimated. Data came from immunoSEQ multiplex PCR; TCRdb stores just in-frame clones and leaves some out. From that table come the V and J calls and clone size; the DNA was used to work out D and trimming. The sample includes 84,000 or so clones, around four fifths of them seen just once. The germline V gene has CDR1 MDHEN and CDR2 SYDVKM. The V and J ends lost 3 bases and 0 bases respectively, with 11 bases between them. The CDR3 is 15 residues long. The sequenced material came from peripheral blood. V and J are TRBV28 and TRBJ1-2, with D perhaps matching TRBD1 (6 bases). This receptor was obtained from a woman in her sixties or seventies with active or convalescent COVID-19. DNA for the CDR3: TGTGCCAGCAGTTTCCCGACAGGCACTAACTATGGCTACACCTTC. This translates into CASSFPTGTNYGYTF.